This is a list of T cell receptor beta chains from one sample in a study of neurological immune-mediated disorders. Using its own MiXCR run on the 5' RACE reads, TCRdb lists one record per CDR3 protein. Altogether roughly 76,000 distinct CDR3 sequences are present, 11% to 15% being singletons, with the ten largest covering about 6.8%. Source material: PBMCs. Source of these receptors: a woman aged 45-59 years in good health. CDR3s include the opening cysteine and the closing phenylalanine or tryptophan. The D gene is left open where the match is weak. Rows may omit the clone size; those that give it use once, few, many or a size class.

j_gene	d_gene	v_gene	abundance	CDR3nt	CDR3aa
TRBJ2-7	.	TRBV27	few	TGTGCCAGCAGAGCGGCGGGGAGAGATAGCGAGCAGTACTTC	CASRAAGRDSEQYF
TRBJ1-1	.	TRBV7-8	many	TGTGCCAGCAGCTTGTATCAGGGGACGTACACTGAAGCTTTCTTT	CASSLYQGTYTEAFF
TRBJ1-1	.	TRBV27	.	TGTGCCAGCAACCTTTTCGGGACTTCGAACACTGAAGCTTTCTTT	CASNLFGTSNTEAFF
TRBJ2-2	.	TRBV2	many	TGTGCCAGCAGCGTCGAGGGTAGCGGGAACACCGGGGAGCTGTTTTTT	CASSVEGSGNTGELFF
TRBJ1-1	.	TRBV5-1	many	TGCGCCAGCAGCTTGCTACCTCCGAGGACAGCCCCACAGGAATCTTTCTTT	CASSLLPPRTAPQESFF
TRBJ2-1	TRBD2	TRBV5-6	.	TGTGCCAGCAGTTATGAGGTAGCGGGAGTATCGGGATACAATGAGCAGTTCTTC	CASSYEVAGVSGYNEQFF
TRBJ2-3	.	TRBV14	.	TGTGCCAGCAGCCAAGACCCCGGCCAGGGGAATACAGATACGCAGTATTTT	CASSQDPGQGNTDTQYF
TRBJ2-3	.	TRBV5-1	many	TGCGCCAGCCTCCGGGGCGGGAGCACAGATACGCAGTATTTT	CASLRGGSTDTQYF
TRBJ2-3	.	TRBV20-1	many	TGCAGTGCTACGCGAGTCCTCGATGGAGAAACAGATACGCAGTATTTT	CSATRVLDGETDTQYF
TRBJ1-1	TRBD1	TRBV5-1	many	TGCGCCAGCAGTCTGGACGCAGGGGGCGCGGGCACTGAAGCTTTCTTT	CASSLDAGGAGTEAFF
TRBJ1-3	TRBD1	TRBV3-1	many	TGTGCCAGCAGCCTGGGACAGGCCTCTGGAAACACCATATATTTT	CASSLGQASGNTIYF
TRBJ1-2	.	TRBV5-1	.	TGCGCCAGCTTCGACCCACGGAACTATGGCTACACCTTC	CASFDPRNYGYTF
TRBJ2-1	TRBD2	TRBV5-6	many	TGTGCCAGCAGCTCGAGCGGGAGGGCCTTGGGTGAGCAGTTCTTC	CASSSSGRALGEQFF
TRBJ1-2	.	TRBV5-1	many	TGCGCCAGCAGCAGGGACGAGAGGAGTGGCTACACCTTC	CASSRDERSGYTF
TRBJ1-3	.	TRBV20-1	few	TGCAGTGCTAACAGGGCTGGAAACACCATATATTTT	CSANRAGNTIYF
TRBJ1-3	.	TRBV20-1	many	TGCAGTGCTAGAGTCCAGTCCTCTATCTCTGGAAACACCATATATTTT	CSARVQSSISGNTIYF
TRBJ2-2	TRBD2	TRBV6-5	many	TGTGCCAGCAGCCGACAGCGGGAGCCTTGGGGGGACACCGGGGAGCTGTTTTTT	CASSRQREPWGDTGELFF
TRBJ2-3	TRBD1	TRBV20-1	many	TGCAGTGCTGACCGGACAGGGCGGGAAGATACGCAGTATTTT	CSADRTGREDTQYF